This T cell receptor (beta chain) was identified in a study of blood T cell repertoires in COVID-19. The overall study: The United States, Italy and Spain were the sources of the acute and convalescent COVID-19 samples. Nucleic acid was either cDNA or gDNA, and it came from T cells, B-cell-depleted T cells, or PBMCs.

Using immunoSEQ multiplex PCR, the repertoire was profiled, and TCRdb retains in-frame clones only, with some absent. Altogether 140,000 to 150,000 clones are present, 75% to 90% being singletons, with the ten largest covering 1.5% to 2%. Germline CDR1 SGHTA, CDR2 FQGTGA. V was pared by 3 bases and J by 2 bases, with 7 bases between. This CDR3 has 13 amino acids. The material sequenced was peripheral blood. The rearrangement joins TRBV7-3 to TRBJ2-5; D remains ambiguous. The sequence came from a woman aged 45-65 years with acute or convalescent COVID-19. The CDR3 DNA reads TGTGCCAGCAGCTTTACAGAACAAGAGACCCAGTACTTC. Amino acids: CASSFTEQETQYF.